What follows describes a single TCR beta chain. Its antigen remains unidentified. TCRdb fed the reads into MiXCR, producing one record per CDR3 protein. The sample has about 770,000 distinct CDR3 sequences, roughly 28% seen once. The entry originates in a study of T cell repertoires in cytomegalovirus infection. Overall study context: Shared public TCR beta signatures pointed to both CMV infection and a matching HLA type.

After removal of 10 bases from V and 7 bases from J, the junction contained 9 bases not matched to a gene. CDR3 length: 13 amino acids. Germline CDR1 is SNHLY and CDR2 is FYNNEI. The sequencing used cultured CD8+ T cells from PBMCs, collected from culture after CMV antigen stimulation. The genes are TRBV2 and TRBJ2-1, with TRBD2 matching over 8 bases. The receptor's source is a human donor in good health (CMV status not recorded). Some clones in this sample may be carry-over from other donors' samples. DNA for the CDR3: TGTGCCACGGCGGGGGGATCGAAGAATGAGCAGTTCTTC. This gives the protein CATAGGSKNEQFF.